This T cell receptor (beta chain) originates from a study of cytomegalovirus exposure and HLA in healthy donors. Whole-study results and caveats: Some public TCRs appeared in many individuals, while most sequences were rare. In a later analysis, HLA-C alleles had the fewest associated TCRs, DRB1 alleles the most.

It was with 60 Vbeta and 13 Jbeta primers that the PCR ran. Sequencing was performed with immunoSEQ multiplex PCR; in TCRdb, only in-frame clones are kept and a portion is missing. This table holds roughly 220,000 clones. To note about this clone: Its antigen is unidentified.

This TCR was recovered from a girl under 10 years old in good health and CMV-seropositive. Specimen: PBMCs.

This chain's CDR3 is CASSVEPGLLGAFF. For the CDR3, the DNA is TGTGCCAGCAGCGTAGAGCCGGGTTTGTTGGGAGCTTTCTTT. The chain couples TRBV9 to TRBJ1-1; D remains unclear. This CDR3 has 14 amino acids. The germline V gene has CDR1 SGDLS and CDR2 YYNGEE. V shed 0 bases and J shed 10 bases, with 16 bases lying between them.